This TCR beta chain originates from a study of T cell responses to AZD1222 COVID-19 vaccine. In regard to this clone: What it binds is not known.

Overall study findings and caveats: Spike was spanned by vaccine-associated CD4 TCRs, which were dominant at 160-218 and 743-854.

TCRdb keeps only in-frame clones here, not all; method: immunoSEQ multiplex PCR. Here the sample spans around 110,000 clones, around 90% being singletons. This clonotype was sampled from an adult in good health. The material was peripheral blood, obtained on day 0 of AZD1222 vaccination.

CDR3 sequence (DNA): TGTGCCAGCAGCCCGGTGCGCGGTTCTGGCTACACCTTC. Translating gives CASSPVRGSGYTF. V usage is TRBV6-5 and J usage is TRBJ1-2; D not certain. The germline V and J ends were trimmed by 6 bases and 7 bases, with 15 bases remaining between them. The CDR3 length is 13 residues. CDR1 and CDR2 from the germline V gene are MNHEY and SVGAGI.